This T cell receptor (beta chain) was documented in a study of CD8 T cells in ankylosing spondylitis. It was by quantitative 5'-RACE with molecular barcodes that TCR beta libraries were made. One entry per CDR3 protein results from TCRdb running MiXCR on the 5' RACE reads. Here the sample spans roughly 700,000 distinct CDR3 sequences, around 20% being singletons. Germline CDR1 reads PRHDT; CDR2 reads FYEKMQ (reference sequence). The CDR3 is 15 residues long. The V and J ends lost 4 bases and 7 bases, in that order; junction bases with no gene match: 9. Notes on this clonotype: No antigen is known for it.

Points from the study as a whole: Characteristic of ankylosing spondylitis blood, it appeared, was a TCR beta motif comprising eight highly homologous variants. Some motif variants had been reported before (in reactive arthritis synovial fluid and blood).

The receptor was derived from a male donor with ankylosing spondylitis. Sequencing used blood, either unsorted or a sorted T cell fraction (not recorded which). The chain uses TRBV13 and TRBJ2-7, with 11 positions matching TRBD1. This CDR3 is CASSYRTGGNREQYF. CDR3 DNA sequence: TGTGCCAGCAGCTACAGGACAGGGGGCAACAGGGAGCAGTACTTC. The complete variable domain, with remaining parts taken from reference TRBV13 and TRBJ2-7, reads AAGVIQSPRHLIKEKRETATLKCYPIPRHDTVYWYQQGPGQDPQFLISFYEKMQSDKGSIPDRFSAQQFSDYHSELNMSSLELGDSALYFCASSYRTGGNREQYFGPGTRLTVT.